The 20 T cell receptor beta chains presented below share a single source sample, sequenced in a study of cytomegalovirus exposure and HLA in healthy donors. In the PCR, 60 Vbeta and 13 Jbeta primers were used. Assay used: immunoSEQ multiplex PCR; TCRdb lists only in-frame clones, some missing. Of about 220,000 clones in the sample, over 80% were seen once. The sample comprised PBMCs. The receptors shown here come from a middle-aged man in good health and CMV-seropositive.

This chain connects TRBV5-1 to TRBJ2-7; TRBD1 is a possible D gene (5 bases). This CDR3 has 14 residues. Per germline, CDR1 SGHRS and CDR2 YFSETQ. V was cut by 0 bases and J by 2 bases, with 9 bases left in between. The CDR3 region is CASSLVSGTYEQYF. The CDR3, as DNA: TGCGCCAGCAGCTTGGTCTCAGGGACCTACGAGCAGTACTTC. Looking up the rest from reference TRBV5-1 and TRBJ2-7 gives the full variable domain: KAGVTQTPRYLIKTRGQQVTLSCSPISGHRSVSWYQQTPGQGLQFLFEYFSETQRNKGNFPGRFSGRQFSNSRSEMNVSTLELGDSALYLCASSLVSGTYEQYFGPGTRLTVT.

V gene TRBV30 combines with J gene TRBJ2-1; TRBD2 is a possible D gene (5 bases). The CDR3 is 12 residues long. The germline CDR1 and CDR2 sequences are GTSNPN and SVGIG (reference sequence). V was pared by 0 bases and J by 10 bases, with 10 bases between. The CDR3 coding sequence is TGTGCCTGGAGTGTACGACTATACGAGCAGTTCTTC. It codes for CAWSVRLYEQFF.

The rearrangement links TRBV7-9 to TRBJ1-5; no firm D call. CDR3 length equals 12 residues. Deletions cut 5 bases from V and 5 bases from J, with 7 bases between. Germline V gene lookup returns CDR1 SEHNR and CDR2 FQNEAQ (reference sequence). This CDR3 is CASSIEHQPQHF. DNA for the CDR3: TGTGCCAGCAGCATAGAGCATCAGCCCCAGCATTTT. Full variable domain (rest looked up from reference TRBV7-9 and TRBJ1-5): DTGVSQNPRHKITKRGQNVTFRCDPISEHNRLYWYRQTLGQGPEFLTYFQNEAQLEKSRLLSDRFSAERPKGSFSTLEIQRTEQGDSAMYLCASSIEHQPQHFGDGTRLSIL.

This clone came up once. The chain combines TRBV5-5 with TRBJ1-2; D unresolved. From germline, CDR1 is SGHKS and CDR2 YYEKEE (reference sequence). Deletions cut 4 bases from V and 8 bases from J, with 15 bases between. The CDR3 runs 13 residues. The CDR3, as DNA: TGTGCCAGCAGCCCACAATTAAGTGGCGGCTACACCTTC. It codes for CASSPQLSGGYTF.

J is TRBJ1-4 and V is TRBV29-1, with TRBD1 matching 11 bases. V trimming: 4 bases; J trimming: 8 bases; junction bases outside the gene matches: 6. The CDR3 contains 14 residues. Per germline, CDR1 SQVTM and CDR2 ANQGSEA. The CDR3: CSVGSDRGREKLFF. CDR3 in DNA: TGCAGCGTTGGATCGGACAGGGGGCGAGAAAAACTGTTTTTT.

CDR3 in DNA: TGTGCCAGCAGCGTAGCGAGCGGCACAGATACGCAGTATTTT. Translated: CASSVASGTDTQYF. The gene calls are TRBV9 and TRBJ2-3, with unresolved D. The CDR3 spans 14 residues. The germline V gene has CDR1 SGDLS and CDR2 YYNGEE. With 0 bases removed from V and 1 base from J, the gap between germline ends came to 6 bases.

The V call is TRBV7-9, the J call TRBJ2-3, with 10 bases matching TRBD2. The V gene end was trimmed by 2 bases and the J gene end by 6 bases; junction bases not matched to a gene: 8. Germline CDR1 and CDR2: SEHNR and FQNEAQ (reference sequence). There are 16 residues in the CDR3. The CDR3 sequence: CASSLYSSSGSDTQYF. The CDR3 DNA is TGTGCCAGCAGCTTATACTCTTCTAGCGGGAGCGATACGCAGTATTTT.

This clone has only a few counts. The chain recombines TRBV19 with TRBJ1-2, with TRBD1 as a possible D gene (6 bases). The CDR3 is 15 residues long. From germline, CDR1 is LNHDA and CDR2 SQIVND (reference sequence). Trimming left V 1 base short and J 3 bases short, with 12 bases between. The CDR3 loop is CASSIVRGADYGYTF. The CDR3 DNA sequence: TGTGCCAGTAGTATAGTGCGGGGGGCGGACTATGGCTACACCTTC.

The chain combines TRBV19 with TRBJ2-7; 9 nucleotides agree with TRBD2. CDR1 and CDR2 (germline): LNHDA, SQIVND (reference sequence). The CDR3 has 16 amino acids. V lost 5 bases to trimming and J lost 6 bases; unmatched junction nucleotides: 14. The CDR3 is CASSARAGGPNIEQYF. The CDR3 DNA reads as TGTGCCAGTAGTGCACGGGCGGGAGGGCCGAATATCGAGCAGTACTTC.

The V call is TRBV6-1, the J call TRBJ2-4; no definite D call. Germline assignment: CDR1 MNHNS and CDR2 SASEGT. This CDR3 has 13 amino acids. V was clipped by 4 bases and J by 1 base, with 5 bases between them. The CDR3 DNA is TGTGCCAGCAGTGGAAGCGCCAAAAACATTCAGTACTTC. Its protein product is CASSGSAKNIQYF.

The gene calls are TRBV11-2 and TRBJ1-2; perhaps TRBD1 as D (6 bases). Trimming removed 3 bases from V and 3 bases from J, with 14 bases in between. Looked up from germline, CDR1 is SGHAT and CDR2 is FQNNGV. The CDR3 totals 15 residues. The CDR3 region has the DNA TGTGCCAGCAGCTTCGAACGGGCAGGGGACTATGGCTACACCTTC. Residues: CASSFERAGDYGYTF.

The chain couples TRBV7-2 to TRBJ2-1; 7 bases are a match to TRBD2. J lost 1 base, V lost 7 bases, and 10 bases had no gene match. Germline CDR1 reads SGHTA; CDR2 reads FQGNSA. The CDR3 is 16 amino acids. The CDR3 DNA reads TGTGCCAGCATCCCCACTCGGGGGGTATCCTACAATGAGCAGTTCTTC. It yields the protein CASIPTRGVSYNEQFF. Drawing the rest from reference TRBV7-2 and TRBJ2-1, the complete variable domain is GAGVSQSPSNKVTEKGKDVELRCDPISGHTALYWYRQSLGQGLEFLIYFQGNSAPDKSGLPSDRFSAERTGGSVSTLTIQRTQQEDSAVYLCASIPTRGVSYNEQFFGPGTRLTVL.

This sequence joins TRBV18 and TRBJ2-5, with D unclear. This CDR3 has 16 amino acids. The V gene's germline CDR1 is KGHSH and CDR2 LQKENI. The ends were cut back, 0 bases at V and 3 bases at J, with 14 bases in the middle. CDR3 sequence reads: CASSPPGPSQKETQYF. The DNA of the CDR3 is TGTGCCAGCTCACCACCGGGCCCCAGTCAGAAAGAGACCCAGTACTTC.

The sample holds a few counts of this clone. In nucleotides, the CDR3 is TGTGCCAGCATGTTTTCCGACACTGAAGCTTTCTTT. Translation gives CASMFSDTEAFF. The rearrangement uses TRBV6-6 and TRBJ1-1; D gene uncertain. V was cut by 7 bases and J by 3 bases, with 9 bases left in between. Germline V gives CDR1 MNHNY, CDR2 SVGAGI (reference sequence). CDR3 size: 12 residues.

The chain links TRBV6-5 to TRBJ1-5; TRBD1 matches at 7 bases. The CDR3 is 13 residues long. Per germline, CDR1 MNHEY and CDR2 SVGAGI. Trimming removed 6 bases from V and 4 bases from J; junction bases left unmatched: 3. CDR3 residues: CASSMGQNQPQHF. The CDR3 nucleotides are TGTGCCAGCAGCATGGGACAGAATCAGCCCCAGCATTTT.

The gene calls are TRBV11-3 and TRBJ2-7, with a weak D call TRBD2 (5 bases). Trimming cost V 1 base and J 6 bases, with 13 bases left between them. This CDR3 spans 14 amino acids. Looked up from germline, CDR1 is SGHNT and CDR2 is YENEEA. The CDR3 loop is CASSLGGPELEQYV. CDR3 sequence (DNA): TGTGCCAGCAGCTTAGGAGGGCCAGAACTCGAGCAGTACGTC.

V usage is TRBV5-1 and J usage is TRBJ2-5; D perhaps matches TRBD1 (5 bases). CDR3 size: 12 residues. The V gene lost 1 base and the J gene lost 5 bases, with 6 bases spanning the gap. Germline V gene lookup returns CDR1 SGHRS and CDR2 YFSETQ. The CDR3 is CASSLKGETQYF. The CDR3 DNA reads as TGCGCCAGCAGCTTGAAGGGGGAGACCCAGTACTTC.

This clone was detected a few times. The chain links TRBV7-2 to TRBJ2-1; 10 bases map to TRBD2. The CDR3 has 14 amino acids. V lost 5 bases and J lost 10; bases outside the gene matches: 8. CDR1 SGHTA and CDR2 FQGNSA come from the germline V gene. The CDR3 region is CASSPQVTSGEQFF. As DNA, the CDR3 is TGTGCCAGCAGCCCCCAGGTGACTAGCGGGGAGCAGTTCTTC.

The J gene is TRBJ2-1, the V gene TRBV7-9, with TRBD2 matching 9 bases. Germline V CDR1 and CDR2: SEHNR, FQNEAQ (reference sequence). CDR3 length: 16 residues. V was pared by 0 bases and J by 5 bases, with 5 bases of the junction left unmatched. CDR3 sequence reads: CASSLAVIAGDNEQFF. CDR3 sequence (DNA): TGTGCCAGCAGCTTAGCGGTAATAGCGGGGGACAATGAGCAGTTCTTC.

The chain uses TRBV6-1 and TRBJ1-4, with TRBD1 identical over 7 bases. Per the germline V gene, CDR1 is MNHNS and CDR2 is SASEGT. With V trimmed by 7 bases and J by 6 bases, 5 bases remained unmatched. The CDR3 sequence is 13 residues long. CDR3 DNA: TGTGCCAGCAAACAGGGGCTGTATGAAAAACTGTTTTTT. Protein product: CASKQGLYEKLFF.